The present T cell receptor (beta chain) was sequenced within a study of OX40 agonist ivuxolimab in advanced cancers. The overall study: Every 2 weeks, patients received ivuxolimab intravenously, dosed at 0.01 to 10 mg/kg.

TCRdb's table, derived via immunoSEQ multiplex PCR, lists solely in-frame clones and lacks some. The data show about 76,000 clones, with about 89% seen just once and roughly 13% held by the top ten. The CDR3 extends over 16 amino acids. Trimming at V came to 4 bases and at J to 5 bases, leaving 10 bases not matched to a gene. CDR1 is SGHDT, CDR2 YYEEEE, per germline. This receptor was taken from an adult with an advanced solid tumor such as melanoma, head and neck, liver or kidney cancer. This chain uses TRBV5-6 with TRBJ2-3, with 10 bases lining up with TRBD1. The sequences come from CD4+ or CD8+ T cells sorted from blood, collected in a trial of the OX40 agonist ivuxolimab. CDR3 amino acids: CASSPAGTGVRDTQYF. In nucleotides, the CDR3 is TGTGCCAGCAGCCCCGCCGGGACAGGGGTTAGAGATACGCAGTATTTT.